This is a list of T cell receptor beta chains from one sample in a study of T-cell memory formation after mild COVID-19. MiXCR, applied by TCRdb to the 5' RACE reads, yields one record per CDR3 protein. Of about 57,000 distinct CDR3 sequences listed, approximately 12% are singletons. Material for sequencing was PBMCs or a T cell subset sorted from them (not recorded which). The receptors come from a man younger than 35 who had mild COVID-19 (a few samples of this study predate the infection). Cell type and time point are not known. The CDR3 runs from the conserved cysteine through the conserved F or W. The D gene is left open where the match is weak. Clone size appears in some rows only: once, few, many, or a class for an expanded clone.

clone size	J gene	D gene	V gene	CDR3 protein	CDR3 DNA
few	TRBJ1-2	-	TRBV28	CAARAGDYGYTF	TGTGCCGCCAGGGCAGGGGACTATGGCTACACCTTC
-	TRBJ2-5	-	TRBV27	CASGGWGAGAQYF	TGTGCCAGTGGAGGGTGGGGGGCTGGGGCCCAGTACTTC
-	TRBJ2-5	TRBD2	TRBV28	CASRTGGGFQETQYF	TGTGCCAGCAGGACGGGCGGGGGGTTCCAAGAGACCCAGTACTTC
-	TRBJ2-2	TRBD1	TRBV6-1	CANGQGAGELFF	TGTGCCAACGGACAGGGGGCCGGGGAGCTGTTTTTT
many	TRBJ2-1	-	TRBV7-9	CASRADSYNEQFF	TGTGCCAGCAGGGCGGACAGCTACAATGAGCAGTTCTTC
many	TRBJ1-6	-	TRBV5-5	CASSLRIPDSPLHF	TGTGCCAGCAGCTTGAGGATCCCAGATTCACCCCTCCACTTT
few	TRBJ2-1	-	TRBV6-5	CASSYSPGVDNEQFF	TGTGCCAGCAGTTACTCGCCGGGGGTGGACAATGAGCAGTTCTTC
-	TRBJ2-1	TRBD1	TRBV27	CACGDRGLSLYNEQFF	TGTGCTTGCGGAGACAGGGGCCTTTCCCTCTACAATGAGCAGTTCTTC
-	TRBJ2-7	TRBD2	TRBV15	CATSRSGGPYEQYF	TGTGCCACCAGCCGTAGCGGGGGTCCCTACGAGCAGTACTTC
-	TRBJ2-1	-	TRBV24-1	CATSDFAAEQFF	TGTGCCACCAGTGATTTTGCGGCGGAGCAGTTCTTC
few	TRBJ1-6	-	TRBV3-1	CASSRGYSGLSNSPLHF	TGTGCCAGCAGCCGCGGGTATTCGGGGCTGAGTAATTCACCCCTCCACTTT
many	TRBJ1-6	-	TRBV7-2	CASSSYNSPLHF	TGTGCCAGCAGCTCCTATAATTCACCCCTCCACTTT
few	TRBJ2-2	TRBD1	TRBV3-1	CASSPDRGDGTGELFF	TGTGCCAGCAGCCCGGACAGGGGCGACGGCACCGGGGAGCTGTTTTTT
few	TRBJ2-7	TRBD1	TRBV4-2	CASSQDPQGDDEQYF	TGTGCCAGCAGCCAAGATCCACAGGGGGATGATGAGCAGTACTTC
-	TRBJ2-2	-	TRBV7-9	CASSPGGVANTGELFF	TGTGCCAGCAGCCCCGGCGGGGTCGCGAACACCGGGGAGCTGTTTTTT
-	TRBJ1-5	-	TRBV4-1	CASSHRSVSNQPQHF	TGCGCCAGCAGCCACCGCTCGGTGAGCAATCAGCCCCAGCATTTT
many	TRBJ2-7	TRBD1	TRBV5-1	CASSFGTGGEQYF	TGCGCCAGCAGCTTCGGGACAGGGGGCGAGCAGTACTTC
few	TRBJ1-5	-	TRBV3-1	CASSLNSNQPQHF	TGTGCCAGCAGCCTTAATAGCAATCAGCCCCAGCATTTT
few	TRBJ2-3	-	TRBV6-2/TRBV6-3	CASSSDETDTQYF	TGTGCCAGCAGTTCGGACGAAACAGATACGCAGTATTTT
many	TRBJ2-1	-	TRBV5-1	CASSLRQAKNEQFF	TGCGCCAGCAGCTTACGGCAGGCCAAGAATGAGCAGTTCTTC
many	TRBJ2-1	TRBD2	TRBV5-1	CASSIGGAYNEQFF	TGCGCCAGCAGCATCGGGGGGGCCTACAATGAGCAGTTCTTC
few	TRBJ2-1	TRBD1	TRBV5-1	CASSYTGTGIQEQFF	TGCGCCAGCAGCTACACCGGGACAGGGATTCAGGAGCAGTTCTTC
many	TRBJ2-2	-	TRBV7-9	CASSSRPMPGSATGELFF	TGTGCCAGCAGCTCCCGACCGATGCCAGGTTCCGCCACCGGGGAGCTGTTTTTT
few	TRBJ1-5	TRBD1	TRBV4-1	CASSQEAPRQGSQPQHF	TGCGCCAGCAGCCAAGAAGCCCCTCGACAGGGAAGTCAGCCCCAGCATTTT
few	TRBJ2-3	-	TRBV7-3	CASSSRDNTDTQYF	TGTGCCAGCAGCTCCCGGGACAACACAGATACGCAGTATTTT
few	TRBJ2-3	TRBD2	TRBV24-1	CATSDFPSGDPDTDTQYF	TGTGCCACCAGTGATTTCCCTAGCGGGGATCCCGACACAGATACGCAGTATTTT
-	TRBJ2-3	TRBD2	TRBV4-2	CASSQAAGGYADTQYF	TGTGCCAGCAGCCAAGCGGCGGGGGGGTACGCAGATACGCAGTATTTT
many	TRBJ1-1	-	TRBV5-1	CASSPVPPGPNTEAFF	TGCGCCAGCAGCCCGGTTCCCCCGGGACCGAACACTGAAGCTTTCTTT
many	TRBJ1-1	-	TRBV7-3	CASSPGGGYTEAFF	TGTGCCAGCAGCCCCGGTGGGGGATACACTGAAGCTTTCTTT
few	TRBJ2-3	-	TRBV5-1	CASSFSGERTSDTQYF	TGCGCCAGCAGCTTTTCCGGGGAAAGGACGTCAGATACGCAGTATTTT
-	TRBJ2-1	TRBD2	TRBV7-9	CASSFRGGPYNEQFF	TGTGCCAGCAGCTTCCGCGGGGGGCCCTACAATGAGCAGTTCTTC
-	TRBJ2-3	TRBD2	TRBV7-9	CASSDGLAGADTQYF	TGTGCCAGCAGCGACGGACTAGCGGGGGCAGATACGCAGTATTTT
once	TRBJ2-5	-	TRBV25-1	CAAGEGRQTQYF	TGTGCCGCAGGAGAGGGGAGGCAGACCCAGTACTTC
-	TRBJ1-3	-	TRBV12-3/TRBV12-4	CASRRDGNSGNTIYF	TGTGCCAGCAGGCGCGACGGGAACTCTGGAAACACCATATATTTT
few	TRBJ2-5	TRBD2	TRBV11-2	CASSLPSGPQETQYF	TGTGCCAGCAGTCTTCCTAGCGGGCCACAAGAGACCCAGTACTTC
-	TRBJ1-2	-	TRBV5-1	CASSNPQGGGYTF	TGCGCCAGCAGCAACCCCCAGGGAGGAGGCTACACCTTC
few	TRBJ2-7	-	TRBV7-2	CASSSTPTYEQYF	TGTGCCAGCAGCTCCACCCCCACCTACGAGCAGTACTTC
-	TRBJ2-3	-	TRBV7-3	CASSRIGGDTDTQYF	TGTGCCAGCAGCCGAATCGGGGGAGACACAGATACGCAGTATTTT
few	TRBJ1-2	-	TRBV4-3	CASSQGPGFVSYGYTF	TGCGCCAGCAGCCAGGGACCGGGTTTCGTTAGCTATGGCTACACCTTC
-	TRBJ2-2	TRBD2	TRBV6-6	CASSLTRGLAGGPVTGELFF	TGTGCCAGCTCCCTCACACGGGGCCTAGCGGGGGGGCCGGTTACCGGGGAGCTGTTTTTT